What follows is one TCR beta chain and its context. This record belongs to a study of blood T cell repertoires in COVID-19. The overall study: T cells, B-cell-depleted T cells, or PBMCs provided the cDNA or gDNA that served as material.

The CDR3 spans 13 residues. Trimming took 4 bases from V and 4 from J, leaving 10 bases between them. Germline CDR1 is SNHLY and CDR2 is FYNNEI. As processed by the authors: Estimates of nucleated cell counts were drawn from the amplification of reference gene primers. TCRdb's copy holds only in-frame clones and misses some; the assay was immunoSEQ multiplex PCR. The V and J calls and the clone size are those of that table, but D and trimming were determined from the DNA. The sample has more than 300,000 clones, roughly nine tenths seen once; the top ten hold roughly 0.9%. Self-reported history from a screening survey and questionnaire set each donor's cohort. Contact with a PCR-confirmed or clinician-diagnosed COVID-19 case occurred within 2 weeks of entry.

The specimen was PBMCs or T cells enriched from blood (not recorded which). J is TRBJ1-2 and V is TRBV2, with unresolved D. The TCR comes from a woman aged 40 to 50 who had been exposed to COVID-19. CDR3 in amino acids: CASSVAAIYGYTF. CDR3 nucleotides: TGTGCCAGCAGTGTGGCGGCAATCTATGGCTACACCTTC.